Below, 23 T cell receptor beta chains from the same sample are listed, as sequenced in a study of graft-versus-host responses after intestinal transplantation (dated by TCRdb to about 2021). The receptor library was made with the immunoSEQ multiplex PCR assay. TCRdb took over this immuneACCESS table, retaining in-frame rearrangements with V and J assigned. Such tables are incomplete; in checked studies, under half of the missing clones stem from an unresolved V gene, and the remainder is unexplained. This sample holds more than 100,000 clones; about 95% were observed only once. Clones ranked in the top ten supply more than 3% of the sample. These receptors' targets are unknown. In light of the paper, this sample's time point label describes: cells obtained before transplantation from donor or recipient. The sequenced sample was unstimulated CD8+ T cells sorted from spleen or lymph node cells, obtained before intestinal transplant. The receptors derive from a human donor who received an intestinal transplant.

The V call is TRBV7-9, the J call TRBJ2-1, with 8 positions matching TRBD1. This CDR3 region has 16 residues. The V segment lost 3 bases and the J segment 3 bases; nucleotides outside the gene matches: 7. Germline values: CDR1 SEHNR, CDR2 FQNEAQ (reference sequence). The CDR3 DNA is TGTGCCAGCAGCTTGGGAAGGACAGGGAACTACAATGAGCAGTTCTTC. It translates to CASSLGRTGNYNEQFF.

Concerning this clone: Germline is not matched at one junction end, which may reflect a read error. This chain links TRBV9 with TRBJ1-1; D gene unclear. Germline CDR1 SGDLS, CDR2 YYNGEE. The CDR3 length is 12 residues. Here the CDR3 reads CASSVGNSEAFF. The CDR3 DNA reads TGTGCCAGCAGCGTAGGAAACAGTGAAGCTTTCTTT. Full variable domain (missing parts from reference TRBV9 and TRBJ1-1): DSGVTQTPKHLITATGQRVTLRCSPRSGDLSVYWYQQSLDQGLQFLIQYYNGEERAKGNILERFSAQQFPDLHSELNLSSLELGDSALYFCASSVGNSEAFFGQGTRLTVV.

The chain has TRBV6-1 and TRBJ2-3; tentative D call: TRBD1 (5 bases). The V and J ends lost 2 bases and 5 bases respectively, with 20 bases between them. The CDR3 runs to 17 residues. The germline gives CDR1 MNHNS, CDR2 SASEGT. In nucleotides, the CDR3 is TGTGCCAGCAGTGAATGGTTAAGGGTAGGGGCCCTAGATACGCAGTATTTT. Its translation is CASSEWLRVGALDTQYF.

The chain couples TRBV9 to TRBJ2-1, with D possibly being TRBD2 (7 bases). Trimming stripped 7 bases from V and 2 bases from J, with 16 bases between. Germline CDR1 reads SGDLS; CDR2 reads YYNGEE. The CDR3 has 15 residues. The CDR3 DNA follows: TGTGCCAGCGCGGGGGCGGGACGACCCTACAATGAGCAGTTCTTC. Translation: CASAGAGRPYNEQFF.

The chain is built from TRBV10-3 and TRBJ1-1, with D unclear. The V end lost 0 bases, the J end lost 11 bases, and 19 bases lay between the germline ends. Per the germline V gene, CDR1 is ENHRY and CDR2 is SYGVKD. The CDR3 is made up of 15 amino acids. This CDR3 is CAISESSRTPTGAFF. The CDR3 coding sequence is TGTGCCATCAGTGAGTCGTCGCGGACCCCTACGGGTGCTTTCTTT.

This chain connects TRBV7-9 to TRBJ1-1; D call uncertain. Germline V CDR1 and CDR2: SEHNR, FQNEAQ (reference sequence). The CDR3 totals 10 residues. Trimming took off 5 bases at V and 8 bases at J, with 6 bases between the two ends. The CDR3: CASSQIEAFF. The CDR3 nucleotides read TGTGCCAGCAGCCAAATAGAAGCTTTCTTT.

This clone was detected once. CDR3 loop: CASSEGYNQPQHF. The CDR3 bases are TGTGCCAGCAGTGAAGGTTACAATCAGCCCCAGCATTTT. The chain combines TRBV6-1 with TRBJ1-5; no definite D call. This CDR3 has 13 residues. Germline CDR1 is MNHNS and CDR2 is SASEGT. V shed 1 base and J shed 3 bases, with 4 bases lying between them.

For the CDR3, the DNA is TGTGCCAGCAGCTTAGGAGGTATAAGCTCCTACGAGCAGTACTTC. As protein: CASSLGGISSYEQYF. The genes are TRBV7-6 and TRBJ2-7; D ambiguous. The germline V gene encodes CDR1 SGHVS and CDR2 FNYEAQ. Between the trimmed V and J ends, which lost 1 base and 0 bases, there was a span of 10 bases. There are 15 residues in the CDR3.

V is TRBV6-5 and J is TRBJ2-7, with a weak D call TRBD2 (5 bases). Trimming left V 10 bases short and J 3 bases short, with 10 bases between. The CDR3 has 11 amino acids. Germline V gene lookup returns CDR1 MNHEY and CDR2 SVGAGI. The CDR3 region is CATRTFYEQYF. The CDR3 DNA follows: TGTGCCACCAGGACTTTCTACGAGCAGTACTTC.

This chain uses TRBV7-3 with TRBJ1-2; no clear D gene. V gave up 3 bases and J gave up 2 bases, with 7 bases separating them. CDR1 and CDR2 from the germline V gene are SGHTA and FQGTGA. The CDR3 extends over 13 amino acids. The DNA for the CDR3 is TGTGCCAGCAGCTTTGGAGGGAACTATGGCTACACCTTC. This gives the protein CASSFGGNYGYTF.

V is TRBV19 and J is TRBJ2-5; 10 bases map to TRBD2. V shed 4 bases, J shed 5 bases, and the junction held 4 bases outside the gene matches. The CDR3 sequence is 14 residues long. Germline CDR1 and CDR2: LNHDA and SQIVND (reference sequence). The CDR3 DNA reads TGTGCCAGTAGTACGCTAGCGGGAGAGGAGACCCAGTACTTC. This translates into CASSTLAGEETQYF. The full variable domain, with the rest looked up from reference TRBV19 and TRBJ2-5, is DGGITQSPKYLFRKEGQNVTLSCEQNLNHDAMYWYRQDPGQGLRLIYYSQIVNDFQKGDIAEGYSVSREKKESFPLTVTSAQKNPTAFYLCASSTLAGEETQYFGPGTRLLVL.

This chain links TRBV7-6 with TRBJ1-1, with D perhaps TRBD1 (6 bases). V dropped 4 bases and J dropped 11 bases, with 17 bases sitting between them. CDR3 length equals 13 residues. Germline loops: CDR1 SGHVS, CDR2 FNYEAQ. The CDR3 sequence is CASSSTGLRYAFF. CDR3 DNA sequence: TGTGCCAGCAGCTCCACAGGGCTACGATACGCTTTCTTT.

This chain links TRBV7-3 with TRBJ1-1; 7 bases agree with TRBD1. This CDR3 comprises 16 residues. The V and J ends lost 4 bases and 0 bases, in that order; junction bases with no gene match: 8. Germline-derived CDR1 and CDR2 are SGHTA and FQGTGA. CDR3 nucleotides: TGTGCCAGCAGCTCGAGCCCGGGACAGATGAACACTGAAGCTTTCTTT. This gives the protein CASSSSPGQMNTEAFF.

The chain is built from TRBV25-1 and TRBJ1-5; D gene uncertain. The CDR3 has 11 residues. CDR1 MGHDK and CDR2 SYGVNS come from the germline V gene. Trimming removed 5 bases at V and 11 bases at J, with 10 bases between. CDR3 in DNA: TGTGCCAGCAGTCAAGGCGGCGCCCAGCATTTT. This translates into CASSQGGAQHF.

This chain links TRBV9 with TRBJ1-2; no clear D gene. The CDR3 runs 14 residues. Trimming cost V 3 bases and J 4 bases, with 13 bases left between them. The germline CDR1 and CDR2 sequences are SGDLS and YYNGEE. CDR3 in amino acids: CASSAGMAGYGYTF. The CDR3 DNA follows: TGTGCCAGCAGCGCCGGGATGGCTGGCTATGGCTACACCTTC. Looking up the rest from reference TRBV9 and TRBJ1-2 gives the full variable domain: DSGVTQTPKHLITATGQRVTLRCSPRSGDLSVYWYQQSLDQGLQFLIQYYNGEERAKGNILERFSAQQFPDLHSELNLSSLELGDSALYFCASSAGMAGYGYTFGSGTRLTVV.

The chain is built from TRBV28 and TRBJ2-5, with D possibly being TRBD2 (6 bases). The germline V gene encodes CDR1 MDHEN and CDR2 SYDVKM. V lost 2 bases and J 5 bases, leaving 15 bases between the germline ends. The CDR3 length is 15 residues. As DNA, the CDR3 is TGTGCCAGCAGTTTAGGCCTGACTAGTCCGGAGACCCAGTACTTC. Translation gives CASSLGLTSPETQYF.

The genes are TRBV21-1 and TRBJ1-2. TRBV21-1 counts as a pseudogene. The CDR3 extends over 16 amino acids. In nucleotides, the CDR3 is TGTGCCAGCAGCAAAAAGGAGAGCTCCAAGAGCTATGGCTACACCTTC. Translated: CASSKKESSKSYGYTF.

This clone was counted once. J is TRBJ2-2 and V is TRBV9; TRBD2 is a possible D gene (5 bases). Trimming removed 3 bases from V and 4 bases from J, with 10 bases in between. This CDR3 region has 14 residues. Germline CDR1 reads SGDLS; CDR2 reads YYNGEE. This CDR3 is CASSERESTGELFF. Written as DNA, the CDR3 is TGTGCCAGCAGCGAGAGGGAATCCACCGGGGAGCTGTTTTTT.

This clone was detected only a few times. The rearrangement links TRBV20-1 to TRBJ2-7; TRBD2 might be the D (6 bases). The germline gives CDR1 DFQATT, CDR2 SNEGSKA (reference sequence). The CDR3 extends over 11 amino acids. Trimming took 7 bases from V and 6 from J, leaving 13 bases between them. CDR3 bases: TGCAGTGGTCGGGAGTATGGCGAGCAGTACTTC. Protein product: CSGREYGEQYF.

The chain uses TRBV19 and TRBJ2-5; weak D call: TRBD2 (5 bases). The J call may be mistaken, given a closer DNA end match to TRBJ2-7. The CDR3 sequence is 14 residues long. CDR1 is LNHDA, CDR2 SQIVND, per germline (reference sequence). The CDR3 nucleotides read TGTGCCAGTAGTATCGGAGGCAGCTCCTACGAGCAGTACTTC. Protein sequence: CASSIGGSSYEQYF.

The gene calls are TRBV30 and TRBJ2-7; D is unresolved. The CDR3 loop spans 14 amino acids. Trimming took off 3 bases at V and 3 bases at J, with 15 bases between the two ends. Germline CDR1 and CDR2: GTSNPN and SVGIG (reference sequence). The CDR3 DNA reads TGTGCCTGGAGAGGTAGGGAAGGGCGCTACGAGCAGTACTTC. Translated: CAWRGREGRYEQYF.

This chain links TRBV18 with TRBJ1-2; 7 bases align to TRBD1. The CDR3 runs 15 residues. Looked up from germline, CDR1 is KGHSH and CDR2 is LQKENI. V lost 5 bases, J lost 3 bases, and 9 bases stayed unmatched. The CDR3 DNA reads as TGTGCCAGCTCATGGTGGGACAGAGCCTACTATGGCTACACCTTC. This sequence encodes CASSWWDRAYYGYTF. Variable domain in full (rest from reference TRBV18 and TRBJ1-2): NAGVMQNPRHLVRRRGQEARLRCSPMKGHSHVYWYRQLPEEGLKFMVYLQKENIIDESGMPKERFSAEFPKEGPSILRIQQVVRGDSAAYFCASSWWDRAYYGYTFGSGTRLTVV.

CDR3 sequence reads: CASKSSGFYNEQFF. The CDR3 DNA reads as TGCGCCAGCAAGTCATCGGGATTCTACAATGAGCAGTTCTTC. The rearrangement links TRBV5-1 to TRBJ2-1; a weak D match, TRBD2 (5 bases). CDR3 length: 14 amino acids. Germline loops: CDR1 SGHRS, CDR2 YFSETQ. Trimming stripped 6 bases from V and 3 bases from J, with 13 bases between.